This TCR beta chain was found in a study of T-cell memory formation after mild COVID-19. General observations from the study: Prior to infection, memory already included some responding clones, suggesting cross-reactive memory joined.

With regard to this clonotype: Its antigen is as yet unknown.

Per the germline V gene, CDR1 is SGHRS and CDR2 is YFSETQ. The CDR3 is made up of 14 amino acids. Trimming removed 1 base from V and 5 bases from J, with 12 bases in between. Researchers used 5'RACE with constant-segment primers to make TCR alpha and TCR beta cDNA libraries that carry sample barcodes and UMIs. TCRdb itself ran the 5' RACE reads through MiXCR, one entry per CDR3 protein. The repertoire holds roughly 220,000 distinct CDR3 sequences, with over 9.5% as singletons. This chain links TRBV5-1 with TRBJ2-5; unclear D gene. The clonotype was recovered from a man in his late teens or twenties who had mild COVID-19 (a few samples of this study predate the infection). Cell type and time point are not known. The sample consisted of PBMCs or a T cell subset sorted from them (not recorded which). DNA of the CDR3: TGCGCCAGCAGCTTGCGGTCAGACGGGGAGACCCAGTACTTC. As protein: CASSLRSDGETQYF.